A single T cell receptor beta chain is shown here with its context. Its antigen remains unknown. The record originates from a study of CD8+CD57+ T cells in acquired aplastic anemia. In the study overall: The sorted CD4+ and CD8+ cells yielded an average approximately 3 ug of DNA. General study points: Both patients and controls carried the same twenty-nine CD8+ CDR3 sequences.

CDR3 and TCR beta VDJ profiling relied on genomic DNA as the template. TCRdb re-called the reads through MiXCR, storing one row per CDR3 protein. This table has 68,000 or so distinct CDR3 sequences, 54% appearing once. Material for sequencing was sorted CD4+, CD8+, or CD8+CD57+ T cells (not recorded which) from PBMCs. The TCR comes from a human donor in good health, serving as a control.

CDR3 sequence (DNA): TGCAGCGGAGGACACGGCTCCTACGAGCAGTACTTC. Translation gives CSGGHGSYEQYF. The gene calls are TRBV29-1 and TRBJ2-7, with D possibly being TRBD1 (5 bases). The CDR3 is made up of 12 amino acids. Trimming stripped 7 bases from V and 0 bases from J, with 10 bases between. The germline V gene encodes CDR1 SQVTM and CDR2 ANQGSEA.